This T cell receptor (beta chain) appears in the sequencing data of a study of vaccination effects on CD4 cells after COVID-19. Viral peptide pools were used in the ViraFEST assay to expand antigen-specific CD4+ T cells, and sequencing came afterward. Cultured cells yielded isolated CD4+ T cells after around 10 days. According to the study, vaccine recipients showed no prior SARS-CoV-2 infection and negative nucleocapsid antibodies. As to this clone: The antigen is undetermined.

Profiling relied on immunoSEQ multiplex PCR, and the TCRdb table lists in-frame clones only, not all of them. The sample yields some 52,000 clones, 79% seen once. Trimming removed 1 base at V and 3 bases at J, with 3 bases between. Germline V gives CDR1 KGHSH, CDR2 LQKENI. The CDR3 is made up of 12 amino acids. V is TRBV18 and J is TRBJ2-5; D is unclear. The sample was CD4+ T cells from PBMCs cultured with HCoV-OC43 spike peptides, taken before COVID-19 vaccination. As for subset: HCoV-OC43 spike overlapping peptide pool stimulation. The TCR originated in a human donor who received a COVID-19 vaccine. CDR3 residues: CASSPQEETQYF. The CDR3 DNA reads TGTGCCAGCTCACCACAGGAAGAGACCCAGTACTTC.